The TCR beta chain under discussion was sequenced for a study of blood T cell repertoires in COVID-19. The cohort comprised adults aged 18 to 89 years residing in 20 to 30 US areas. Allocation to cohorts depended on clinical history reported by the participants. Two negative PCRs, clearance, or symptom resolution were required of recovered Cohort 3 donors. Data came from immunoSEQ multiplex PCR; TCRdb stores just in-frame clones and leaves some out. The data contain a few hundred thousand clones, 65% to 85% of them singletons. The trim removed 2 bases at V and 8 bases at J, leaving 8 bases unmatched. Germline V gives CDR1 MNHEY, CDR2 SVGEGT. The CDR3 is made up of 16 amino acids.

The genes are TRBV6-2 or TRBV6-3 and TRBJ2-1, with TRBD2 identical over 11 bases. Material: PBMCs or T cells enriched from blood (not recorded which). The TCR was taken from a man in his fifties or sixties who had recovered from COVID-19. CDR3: CASSYVAGGPMYEQFF. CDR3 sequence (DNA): TGTGCCAGCAGTTACGTAGCGGGGGGGCCTATGTATGAGCAGTTCTTC.